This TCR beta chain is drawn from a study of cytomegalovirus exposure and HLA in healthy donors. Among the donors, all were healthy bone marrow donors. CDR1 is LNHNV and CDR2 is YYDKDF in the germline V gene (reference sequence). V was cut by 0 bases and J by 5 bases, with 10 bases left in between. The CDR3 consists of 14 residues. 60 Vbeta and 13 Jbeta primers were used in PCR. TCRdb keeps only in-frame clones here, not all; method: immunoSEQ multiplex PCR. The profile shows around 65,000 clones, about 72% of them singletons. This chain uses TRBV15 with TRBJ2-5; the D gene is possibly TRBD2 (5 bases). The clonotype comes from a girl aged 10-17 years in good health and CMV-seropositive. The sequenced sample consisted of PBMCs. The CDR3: CATSRERARETQYF. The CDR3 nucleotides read TGTGCCACCAGCAGAGAGAGGGCACGGGAGACCCAGTACTTC.